This TCR beta chain is drawn from a study of blood T cell repertoires in COVID-19. Study details: Donors in the United States, Italy and Spain gave samples during acute or convalescent COVID-19. In each case, the material was cDNA or gDNA derived from T cells, B-cell-depleted T cells, or PBMCs.

Germline-derived CDR1 and CDR2 are DFQATT and SNEGSKA (reference sequence). This CDR3 region has 14 residues. The V end was cut by 3 bases, the J end by 6 bases, with 15 bases between. Under the authors' procedure: Nucleated cell counts were estimated from reference gene primer amplification. TCRdb keeps only in-frame clones here, not all; method: immunoSEQ multiplex PCR. V, J and clone size are taken as reported in that table, and D and trimming were inferred from the DNA itself. This sample yields around 380,000 clones, of which approximately 77% are seen a single time; about 1.2% belongs to the top ten.

The sequencing sample was made of peripheral blood. The chain recombines TRBV20-1 with TRBJ1-5, with D possibly being TRBD1 (5 bases). The clonotype was recovered from a human donor with acute or convalescent COVID-19. The donor label of this sample is uncertain. CDR3 protein: CSASPAGHVQPQHF. The CDR3 DNA sequence: TGCAGTGCTAGTCCTGCAGGGCACGTTCAGCCCCAGCATTTT.